This TCR beta chain was observed in a study of blood T cell repertoires in COVID-19. Germline loops: CDR1 SGHNT, CDR2 YENEEA. The V and J ends lost 4 bases and 4 bases respectively, with 8 bases between them. The CDR3 runs to 13 residues. TCRdb's copy holds only in-frame clones and misses some; the assay was immunoSEQ multiplex PCR. This sample has 100,000 to 140,000 clones; about 91% occur once, and the top ten carry 6.8%. The table lists this clone with a few counts. The J gene is TRBJ2-1, the V gene TRBV11-3, with D perhaps TRBD2 (5 bases). This receptor was obtained from a man in his fifties with active or convalescent COVID-19. Sequenced: peripheral blood. CDR3 in amino acids: CASSSSGYNEQFF. The CDR3 region has the DNA TGTGCCAGCAGCTCAAGCGGATACAATGAGCAGTTCTTC. Full variable domain (rest looked up from reference TRBV11-3 and TRBJ2-1): EAGVVQSPRYKIIEKKQPVAFWCNPISGHNTLYWYLQNLGQGPELLIRYENEEAVDDSQLPKDRFSAERLKGVDSTLKIQPAELGDSAVYLCASSSSGYNEQFFGPGTRLTVL.